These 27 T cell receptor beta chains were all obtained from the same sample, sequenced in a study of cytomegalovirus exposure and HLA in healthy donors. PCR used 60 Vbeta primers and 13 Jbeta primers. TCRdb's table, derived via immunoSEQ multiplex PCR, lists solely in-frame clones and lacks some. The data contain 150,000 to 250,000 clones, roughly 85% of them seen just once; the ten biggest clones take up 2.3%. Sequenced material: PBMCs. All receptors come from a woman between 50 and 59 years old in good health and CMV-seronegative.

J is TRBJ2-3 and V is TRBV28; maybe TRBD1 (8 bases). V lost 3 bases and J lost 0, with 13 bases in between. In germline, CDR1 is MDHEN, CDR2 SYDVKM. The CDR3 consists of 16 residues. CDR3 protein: CASSLTGEGSTDTQYF. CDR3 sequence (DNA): TGTGCCAGCAGTTTGACAGGGGAGGGAAGCACAGATACGCAGTATTTT.

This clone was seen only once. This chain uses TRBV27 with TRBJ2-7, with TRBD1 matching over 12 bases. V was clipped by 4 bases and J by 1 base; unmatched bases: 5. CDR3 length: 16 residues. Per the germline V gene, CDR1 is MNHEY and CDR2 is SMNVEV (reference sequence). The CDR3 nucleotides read TGTGCCAGCAGTTGGCGGGGACAGGGGGCTTCCTACGAGCAGTACTTC. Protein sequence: CASSWRGQGASYEQYF.

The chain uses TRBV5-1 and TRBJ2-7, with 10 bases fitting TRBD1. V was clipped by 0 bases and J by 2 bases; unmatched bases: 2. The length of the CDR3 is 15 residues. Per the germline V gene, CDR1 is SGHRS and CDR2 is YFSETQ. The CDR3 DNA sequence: TGCGCCAGCAGCTTGGTGGGACAGGGGCCCTACGAGCAGTACTTC. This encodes CASSLVGQGPYEQYF.

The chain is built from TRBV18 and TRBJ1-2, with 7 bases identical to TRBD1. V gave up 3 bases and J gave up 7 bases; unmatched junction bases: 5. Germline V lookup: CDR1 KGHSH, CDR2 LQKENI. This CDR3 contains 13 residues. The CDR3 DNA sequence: TGTGCCAGCTCACCCCGGGACAGTTTTGGCTACACCTTC. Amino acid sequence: CASSPRDSFGYTF.

CDR3 sequence reads: CASSSAGVTDTQYF. In nucleotides, the CDR3 is TGTGCCAGCAGCTCAGCGGGGGTCACAGATACGCAGTATTTT. This rearrangement joins TRBV13 to TRBJ2-3; TRBD2 aligns across 8 bases. CDR3 size: 14 residues. Germline V gene data show CDR1 as PRHDT and CDR2 as FYEKMQ (reference sequence). V dropped 4 bases and J dropped 2; count of bases not matched to a gene: 2.

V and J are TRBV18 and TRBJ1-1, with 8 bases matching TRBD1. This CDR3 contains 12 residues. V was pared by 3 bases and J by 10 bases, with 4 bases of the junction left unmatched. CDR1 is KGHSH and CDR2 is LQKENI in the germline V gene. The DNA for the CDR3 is TGTGCCAGCTCACCGCCAGGGGGCGTAGCTTTCTTT. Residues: CASSPPGGVAFF.

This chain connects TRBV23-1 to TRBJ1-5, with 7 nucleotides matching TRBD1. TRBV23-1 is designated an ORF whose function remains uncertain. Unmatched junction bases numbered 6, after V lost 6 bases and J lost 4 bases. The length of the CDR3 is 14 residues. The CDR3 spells CASSRTGLNQPQHF. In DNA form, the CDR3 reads TGCGCCAGCAGCCGGACAGGTTTAAATCAGCCCCAGCATTTT.

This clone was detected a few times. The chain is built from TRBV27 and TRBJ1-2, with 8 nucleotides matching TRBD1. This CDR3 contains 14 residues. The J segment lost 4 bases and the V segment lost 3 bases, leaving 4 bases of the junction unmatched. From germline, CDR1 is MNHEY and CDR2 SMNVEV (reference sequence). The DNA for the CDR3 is TGTGCCAGCAGTTTCACCGGACAGGGCTATGGCTACACCTTC. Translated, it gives CASSFTGQGYGYTF.

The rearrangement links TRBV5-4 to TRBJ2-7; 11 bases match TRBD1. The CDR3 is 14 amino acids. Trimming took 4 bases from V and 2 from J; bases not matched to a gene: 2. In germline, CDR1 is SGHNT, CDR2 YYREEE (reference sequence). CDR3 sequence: CASSPGQGAYEQYF. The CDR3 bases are TGTGCCAGCAGCCCGGGACAGGGGGCCTACGAGCAGTACTTC.

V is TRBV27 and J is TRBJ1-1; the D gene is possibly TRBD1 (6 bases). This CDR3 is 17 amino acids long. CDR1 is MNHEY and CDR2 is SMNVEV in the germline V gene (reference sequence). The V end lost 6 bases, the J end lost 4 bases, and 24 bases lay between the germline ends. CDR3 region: CASSARSLSTGRTEAFF. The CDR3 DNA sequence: TGTGCCAGCAGCGCTAGGTCCCTTTCTACAGGGCGCACTGAAGCTTTCTTT.

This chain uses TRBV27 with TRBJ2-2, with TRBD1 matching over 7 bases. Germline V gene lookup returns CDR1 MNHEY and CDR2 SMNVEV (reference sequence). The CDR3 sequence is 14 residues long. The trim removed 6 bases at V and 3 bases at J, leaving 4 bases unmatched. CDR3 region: CASSLGQDTGELFF. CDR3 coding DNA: TGTGCCAGCAGCCTTGGACAGGACACCGGGGAGCTGTTTTTT.

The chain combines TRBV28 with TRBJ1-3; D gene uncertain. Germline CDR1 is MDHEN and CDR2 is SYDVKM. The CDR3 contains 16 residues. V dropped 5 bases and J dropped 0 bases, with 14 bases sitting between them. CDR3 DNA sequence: TGTGCCAGCAGTCCCCCCTATCTGAGCTCTGGAAACACCATATATTTT. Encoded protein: CASSPPYLSSGNTIYF.

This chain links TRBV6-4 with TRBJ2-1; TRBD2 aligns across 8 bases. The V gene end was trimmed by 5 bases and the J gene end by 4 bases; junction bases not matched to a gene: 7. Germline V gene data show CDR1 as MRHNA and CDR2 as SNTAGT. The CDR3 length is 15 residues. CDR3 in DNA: TGTGCCAGCAGTACGGGAGGGACTTCTTACAATGAGCAGTTCTTC. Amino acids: CASSTGGTSYNEQFF.

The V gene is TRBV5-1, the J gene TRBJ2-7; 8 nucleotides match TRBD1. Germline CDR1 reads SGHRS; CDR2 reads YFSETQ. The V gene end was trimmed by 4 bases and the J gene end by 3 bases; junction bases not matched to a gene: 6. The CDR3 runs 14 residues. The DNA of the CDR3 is TGCGCCAGCAGCCCAGGACAGGGCTTCTACGAGCAGTACTTC. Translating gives CASSPGQGFYEQYF.

CDR3 DNA: TGTGCCTGGACGACACATATCCAAGAAAAACTGTTTTTT. Translated: CAWTTHIQEKLFF. The genes are TRBV30 and TRBJ1-4; D is unresolved. V lost 4 bases and J 8 bases, leaving 14 bases between the germline ends. The length of the CDR3 is 13 residues. CDR1 GTSNPN and CDR2 SVGIG come from the germline V gene (reference sequence). Supplemented by reference TRBV30 and TRBJ1-4, the full variable domain reads SQTIHQWPATLVQPVGSPLSLECTVEGTSNPNLYWYRQAAGRGLQLLFYSVGIGQISSEVPQNLSASRPQDRQFILSSKKLLLSDSGFYLCAWTTHIQEKLFFGSGTQLSVL.

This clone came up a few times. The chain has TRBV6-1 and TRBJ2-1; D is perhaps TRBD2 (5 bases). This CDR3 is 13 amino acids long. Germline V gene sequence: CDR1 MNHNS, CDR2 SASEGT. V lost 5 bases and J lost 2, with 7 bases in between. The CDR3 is CASSFGTYNEQFF. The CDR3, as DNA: TGTGCCAGCAGTTTCGGGACCTACAATGAGCAGTTCTTC.

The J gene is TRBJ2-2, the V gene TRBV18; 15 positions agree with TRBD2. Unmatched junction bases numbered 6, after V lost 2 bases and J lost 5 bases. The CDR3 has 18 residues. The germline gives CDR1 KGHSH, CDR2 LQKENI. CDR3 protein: CASSPGLAGGPLTGELFF. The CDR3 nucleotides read TGTGCCAGCTCACCAGGACTAGCGGGAGGGCCGTTAACCGGGGAGCTGTTTTTT.

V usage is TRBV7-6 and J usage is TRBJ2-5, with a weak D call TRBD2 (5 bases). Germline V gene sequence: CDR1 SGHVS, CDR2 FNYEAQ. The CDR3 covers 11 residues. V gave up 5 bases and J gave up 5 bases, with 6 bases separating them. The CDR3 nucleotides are TGTGCCAGCAGCCGGAGGGAGACCCAGTACTTC. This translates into CASSRRETQYF.

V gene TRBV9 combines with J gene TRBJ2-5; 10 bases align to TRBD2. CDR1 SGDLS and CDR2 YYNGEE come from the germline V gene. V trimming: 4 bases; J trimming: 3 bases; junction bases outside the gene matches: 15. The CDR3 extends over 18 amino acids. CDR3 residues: CASSSPNTAGGEEETQYF. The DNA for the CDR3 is TGTGCCAGCAGCTCCCCTAATACAGCGGGAGGGGAGGAAGAGACCCAGTACTTC. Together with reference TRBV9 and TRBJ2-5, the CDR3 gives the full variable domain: DSGVTQTPKHLITATGQRVTLRCSPRSGDLSVYWYQQSLDQGLQFLIQYYNGEERAKGNILERFSAQQFPDLHSELNLSSLELGDSALYFCASSSPNTAGGEEETQYFGPGTRLLVL.

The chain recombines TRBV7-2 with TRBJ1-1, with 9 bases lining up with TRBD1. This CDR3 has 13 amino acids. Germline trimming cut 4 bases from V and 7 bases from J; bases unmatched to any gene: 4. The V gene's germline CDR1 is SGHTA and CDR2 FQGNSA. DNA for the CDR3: TGTGCCAGCAGCTCCACAGGGGGCTTTGAAGCTTTCTTT. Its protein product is CASSSTGGFEAFF.

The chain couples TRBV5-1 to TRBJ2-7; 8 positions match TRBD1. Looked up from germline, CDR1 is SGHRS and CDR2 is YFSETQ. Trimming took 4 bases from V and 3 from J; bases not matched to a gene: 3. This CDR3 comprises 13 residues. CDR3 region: CASSVGQDYEQYF. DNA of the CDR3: TGCGCCAGCAGCGTGGGACAGGACTACGAGCAGTACTTC.

CDR3 DNA sequence: TGTGCCAGCAGCCCGGGGGGGACCAATGAGCAGTTCTTC. Its translation: CASSPGGTNEQFF. The V call is TRBV7-9, the J call TRBJ2-1, with 8 bases lining up with TRBD2. This CDR3 spans 13 amino acids. The junction had 3 bases not matched to a gene; V was cut back by 5 bases and J by 6 bases. Germline loops: CDR1 SEHNR, CDR2 FQNEAQ (reference sequence).

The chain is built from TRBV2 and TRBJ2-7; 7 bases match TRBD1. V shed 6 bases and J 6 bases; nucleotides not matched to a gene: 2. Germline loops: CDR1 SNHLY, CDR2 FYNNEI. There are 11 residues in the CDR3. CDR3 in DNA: TGTGCCAGCAGAGACAGGGTCGAGCAGTACTTC. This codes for CASRDRVEQYF.

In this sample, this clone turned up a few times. The CDR3 DNA reads TGTGCCAGCAGCCAAGAAAACCGGTACACCGGGGAGCTGTTTTTT. This translates into CASSQENRYTGELFF. The V call is TRBV14, the J call TRBJ2-2, with D unresolved. Trimming removed 0 bases at V and 3 bases at J, with 8 bases between. The CDR3 runs 15 residues. Looked up from germline, CDR1 is SGHDN and CDR2 is FVKESK.

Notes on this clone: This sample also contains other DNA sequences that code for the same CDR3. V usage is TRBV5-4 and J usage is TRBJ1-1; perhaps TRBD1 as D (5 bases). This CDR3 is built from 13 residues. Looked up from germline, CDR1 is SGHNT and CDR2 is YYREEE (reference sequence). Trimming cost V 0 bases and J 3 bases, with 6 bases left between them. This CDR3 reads CASSLGGDTEAFF. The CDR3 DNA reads TGTGCCAGCAGCTTGGGGGGGGACACTGAAGCTTTCTTT. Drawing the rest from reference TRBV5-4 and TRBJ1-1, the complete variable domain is ETGVTQSPTHLIKTRGQQVTLRCSSQSGHNTVSWYQQALGQGPQFIFQYYREEENGRGNFPPRFSGLQFPNYSSELNVNALELDDSALYLCASSLGGDTEAFFGQGTRLTVV.

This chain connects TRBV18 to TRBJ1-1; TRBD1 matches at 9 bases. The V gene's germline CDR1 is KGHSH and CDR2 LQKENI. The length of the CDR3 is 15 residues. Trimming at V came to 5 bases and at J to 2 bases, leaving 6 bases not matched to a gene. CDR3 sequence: CASSSRQGENTEAFF. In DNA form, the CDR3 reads TGTGCCAGCTCATCTAGACAGGGGGAAAACACTGAAGCTTTCTTT.

The CDR3 DNA reads TGTGCCAGCAGCTTAGGACTAGCGAGGAATGAGCAGTTCTTC. This gives the protein CASSLGLARNEQFF. The J gene is TRBJ2-1, the V gene TRBV7-2; 8 bases agree with TRBD2. This CDR3 spans 14 amino acids. The ends lost 1 base at V and 7 bases at J; junction bases unmatched: 3. The germline CDR1 and CDR2 sequences are SGHTA and FQGNSA.